This T cell receptor beta chain stems from a study of regulatory dendritic cells for organ transplantation. Clones were sequenced by immunoSEQ multiplex PCR, and TCRdb holds only the in-frame ones, with some missing. This table has roughly 28,000 clones, around 84% appearing once. About this clone: The antigen is unknown.

CDR1 and CDR2 from the germline V gene are MGHRA and YSYEKL. The CDR3 loop spans 15 amino acids. Losses at the gene ends were 5 bases for V and 5 bases for J; bases not matched to a gene: 5. General study findings and limits: Alloreactive memory CD8+ T cell pools varied considerably between individuals. Memory CD8+ T cells were the most oligoclonal; naive cells were highly diverse.

The sequencing sample was made of naive CD4+ T cells from blood. Subset indicated: CD45RA+ naive T cells. This rearrangement joins TRBV4-1 to TRBJ2-2, with 10 nucleotides matching TRBD2. This receptor was taken from a human donor in good health. CDR3 amino acids: CASSSLTSGTGELFF. The CDR3 region has the DNA TGCGCCAGCAGCTCCCTGACTAGCGGGACCGGGGAGCTGTTTTTT.